Below, 26 T cell receptor beta chains from the same sample are listed, as sequenced in a study of pediatric ulcerative colitis. The rectum was sampled with one to two pinch biopsies at colonoscopy. Measured with immunoSEQ multiplex PCR; TCRdb has only the in-frame clones, and not every one. This table has roughly 45,000 clones, about 78% appearing once. Sequencing was done on a sample of gut tissue. These receptor sequences come from a girl aged 5-17 years with moderate ulcerative colitis.

The chain links TRBV9 to TRBJ2-7; D might be TRBD2 (6 bases). Trimming removed 2 bases from V and 0 bases from J, with 6 bases in between. Germline CDR1 SGDLS, CDR2 YYNGEE. The CDR3 has 13 amino acids. Here the CDR3 DNA reads TGTGCCAGCAGCGTCGGGAGCTCCTACGAGCAGTACTTC. This gives the protein CASSVGSSYEQYF.

This clone came up once. V usage is TRBV29-1 and J usage is TRBJ2-7, with TRBD2 matching 9 bases. The germline V gene has CDR1 SQVTM and CDR2 ANQGSEA. V shed 4 bases, J shed 3 bases, and the junction held 7 bases outside the gene matches. The length of the CDR3 is 14 residues. The CDR3 DNA reads as TGCAGCGTTGGGGGCCTAGCGGGGCTCTACGAGCAGTACTTC. This gives the protein CSVGGLAGLYEQYF.

Comment on this clone: The sample holds other DNA sequences that translate to the same CDR3. V usage is TRBV5-4 and J usage is TRBJ1-1; D might be TRBD1 (6 bases). V shed 4 bases and J shed 0 bases, with 10 bases lying between them. Per germline, CDR1 SGHNT and CDR2 YYREEE (reference sequence). The CDR3 length is 14 residues. The CDR3 region is CASSPDRMNTEAFF. The CDR3 nucleotides read TGTGCCAGCAGCCCTGACAGGATGAACACTGAAGCTTTCTTT.

The rearrangement joins TRBV27 to TRBJ2-7; D is perhaps TRBD1 (6 bases). Per the germline V gene, CDR1 is MNHEY and CDR2 is SMNVEV (reference sequence). V was clipped by 2 bases and J by 4 bases, with 12 bases between them. This CDR3 is built from 14 residues. Here the CDR3 reads CASSLGRGSYEQYF. In DNA form, the CDR3 reads TGTGCCAGCAGTTTAGGCAGGGGTTCTTACGAGCAGTACTTC.

This clone has just a few counts. The chain carries TRBV5-1 and TRBJ1-2; perhaps TRBD1 as D (5 bases). This CDR3 contains 14 residues. The germline V gene encodes CDR1 SGHRS and CDR2 YFSETQ. Trimming stripped 4 bases from V and 4 bases from J, with 14 bases between. CDR3: CASSLDGAAYGYTF. CDR3 DNA sequence: TGCGCCAGCAGCCTGGACGGGGCAGCCTATGGCTACACCTTC.

This clone was observed a handful of times. Other DNA variants within this sample encode the same CDR3. This chain joins TRBV5-4 and TRBJ1-5; unclear D gene. Trimming left V 4 bases short and J 1 base short, with 6 bases between. Per the germline V gene, CDR1 is SGHNT and CDR2 is YYREEE (reference sequence). CDR3 length: 13 residues. DNA of the CDR3: TGTGCCAGCAGCGCGGGGAGCAATCAGCCCCAGCATTTT. This codes for CASSAGSNQPQHF.

The V gene is TRBV6-6, the J gene TRBJ2-7; D perhaps matches TRBD2 (7 bases). CDR1 MNHNY and CDR2 SVGAGI come from the germline V gene (reference sequence). V dropped 5 bases and J dropped 4 bases, with 18 bases sitting between them. This CDR3 spans 15 amino acids. The CDR3 nucleotides read TGTGCCAGCAGTGCCCCAGGGGAGGGGACTTACGAGCAGTACTTC. Translating it yields CASSAPGEGTYEQYF.

The V gene is TRBV30, the J gene TRBJ1-2, with D possibly matching TRBD1 (5 bases). Looked up from germline, CDR1 is GTSNPN and CDR2 is SVGIG (reference sequence). V was shortened by 0 bases and J by 8 bases, with 7 bases between the two germline ends. The CDR3 has 11 amino acids. This CDR3 reads CAWSVGAGYTF. The CDR3 nucleotides are TGTGCCTGGAGTGTAGGGGCCGGCTACACCTTC. The full variable domain, its missing parts supplied by reference TRBV30 and TRBJ1-2, is SQTIHQWPATLVQPVGSPLSLECTVEGTSNPNLYWYRQAAGRGLQLLFYSVGIGQISSEVPQNLSASRPQDRQFILSSKKLLLSDSGFYLCAWSVGAGYTFGSGTRLTVV.

This clone has only one observation. The V and J genes are TRBV5-1 and TRBJ2-1; TRBD2 might be the D (6 bases). Germline V gene data show CDR1 as SGHRS and CDR2 as YFSETQ. This CDR3 is built from 16 residues. V was shortened by 0 bases and J by 4 bases, with 14 bases between the two germline ends. DNA of the CDR3: TGCGCCAGCAGCTTGGGGCCGTCTAGCGCGTACAATGAGCAGTTCTTC. This translates into CASSLGPSSAYNEQFF.

This chain connects TRBV7-6 to TRBJ1-1; TRBD1 agrees at 7 bases. The junction had 14 bases not matched to a gene; V was cut back by 1 base and J by 6 bases. The CDR3 extends over 17 amino acids. Germline CDR1 is SGHVS and CDR2 is FNYEAQ. This CDR3 is CASSLVPKGGGASEAFF. In nucleotides, the CDR3 is TGTGCCAGCAGCTTAGTCCCTAAGGGAGGGGGCGCATCTGAAGCTTTCTTT.

This clone was recorded a few times. The V and J genes are TRBV7-9 and TRBJ1-6; no firm D call. The CDR3 has 16 residues. Germline V gene sequence: CDR1 SEHNR, CDR2 FQNEAQ (reference sequence). Trimming took 1 base from V and 5 from J, leaving 12 bases between them. CDR3 residues: CASSLGAGRDNSPLHF. The CDR3 nucleotides are TGTGCCAGCAGCTTAGGTGCGGGGAGGGATAATTCACCCCTCCACTTT.

The chain has TRBV19 and TRBJ1-2; tentatively, D is TRBD1 (6 bases). The germline V and J ends were trimmed by 0 bases and 8 bases, with 16 bases remaining between them. The CDR3 is 15 amino acids. Germline values: CDR1 LNHDA, CDR2 SQIVND (reference sequence). In DNA form, the CDR3 reads TGTGCCAGTAGTATAGATCGATTCAGGGGTAGCGGCTACACCTTC. The encoded protein is CASSIDRFRGSGYTF.

V and J are TRBV12-5 and TRBJ2-1, with 7 positions matching TRBD2. This CDR3 comprises 12 residues. Trimming took 8 bases from V and 5 from J; bases not matched to a gene: 3. Germline CDR1 reads LGHNT; CDR2 reads FRNRAP. This CDR3 is CASYGGNNEQFF. CDR3 bases: TGTGCTAGTTACGGGGGGAACAATGAGCAGTTCTTC.

This chain connects TRBV28 to TRBJ1-5; D gene uncertain. V lost 3 bases and J lost 1, with 19 bases in between. Germline assignment: CDR1 MDHEN and CDR2 SYDVKM. This CDR3 spans 18 amino acids. The CDR3 protein is CASSFPSLQPSSNQPQHF. CDR3 sequence (DNA): TGTGCCAGCAGTTTCCCGAGCCTACAACCCTCGAGCAATCAGCCCCAGCATTTT.

This rearrangement joins TRBV9 to TRBJ2-5; D might be TRBD1 (6 bases). Germline CDR1 reads SGDLS; CDR2 reads YYNGEE. CDR3 length equals 14 residues. V was cut by 6 bases and J by 3 bases, with 15 bases left in between. In DNA, the CDR3 is TGTGCCAGCAACCTACAGGGTGGCAAAGAGACCCAGTACTTC. As protein: CASNLQGGKETQYF.

The rearrangement joins TRBV19 to TRBJ2-5; D ambiguous. Germline V gene sequence: CDR1 LNHDA, CDR2 SQIVND (reference sequence). V was clipped by 4 bases and J by 4 bases, with 10 bases between them. The CDR3 runs to 13 residues. The CDR3 is CASSTTRVETQYF. The CDR3 nucleotides are TGTGCCAGTAGTACAACCCGAGTAGAGACCCAGTACTTC.

The genes are TRBV28 and TRBJ2-1; no clear D gene. The V gene's germline CDR1 is MDHEN and CDR2 SYDVKM. Trimming took 2 bases from V and 5 from J, leaving 7 bases between them. The CDR3 length is 13 residues. CDR3 nucleotide sequence: TGTGCCAGCAGTTTAATAGAGAACAATGAGCAGTTCTTC. It yields the protein CASSLIENNEQFF. Supplemented by reference TRBV28 and TRBJ2-1, the full variable domain reads DVKVTQSSRYLVKRTGEKVFLECVQDMDHENMFWYRQDPGLGLRLIYFSYDVKMKEKGDIPEGYSVSREKKERFSLILESASTNQTSMYLCASSLIENNEQFFGPGTRLTVL.

This rearrangement joins TRBV4-3 to TRBJ1-1; D uncertain. V dropped 0 bases and J dropped 0 bases, with 5 bases sitting between them. From germline, CDR1 is LGHNA and CDR2 YSLEER. The CDR3 covers 14 residues. The CDR3 loop is CASSQDWMNTEAFF. In nucleotides, the CDR3 is TGCGCCAGCAGCCAAGATTGGATGAACACTGAAGCTTTCTTT.

The chain recombines TRBV7-2 with TRBJ2-7, with unresolved D. Germline CDR1 is SGHTA and CDR2 is FQGNSA. CDR3 size: 15 residues. Deletions cut 1 base from V and 12 bases from J, with 22 bases between. The CDR3 region is CASSLGVRSFIFRYF. The DNA for the CDR3 is TGTGCCAGCAGCTTAGGGGTTAGAAGCTTTATTTTTAGGTACTTC.

The table lists this clone with a few counts. The genes are TRBV7-9 and TRBJ1-4, with D hard to call. There are 13 residues in the CDR3. Germline loops: CDR1 SEHNR, CDR2 FQNEAQ (reference sequence). V was cut by 4 bases and J by 13 bases, with 16 bases left in between. The CDR3 sequence: CASSYNDLEGLFF. As DNA, the CDR3 is TGTGCCAGCAGCTACAACGATCTTGAAGGACTGTTTTTT.

The chain couples TRBV28 to TRBJ1-2; possibly TRBD1 for D (5 bases). Trimming removed 6 bases at V and 5 bases at J, with 19 bases between. Germline-derived CDR1 and CDR2 are MDHEN and SYDVKM. The CDR3 runs 15 residues. CDR3 protein: CASSSVRDPFYGYTF. In DNA form, the CDR3 reads TGTGCCAGCAGCTCGGTACGGGACCCTTTTTATGGCTACACCTTC.

V and J are TRBV30 and TRBJ2-7, with 7 positions matching TRBD1. This CDR3 is built from 15 residues. The V segment lost 8 bases and the J segment 1 base; nucleotides outside the gene matches: 14. CDR1 GTSNPN and CDR2 SVGIG come from the germline V gene (reference sequence). The CDR3 reads CAPQRDSMFSYEQYF. As DNA, the CDR3 is TGTGCCCCCCAACGGGACAGCATGTTTTCCTACGAGCAGTACTTC.

This chain joins TRBV28 and TRBJ2-3, with no clear D. V lost 3 bases and J lost 1, with 5 bases in between. From germline, CDR1 is MDHEN and CDR2 SYDVKM. This CDR3 has 13 amino acids. The CDR3 here is CASSFGGTDTQYF. The DNA for the CDR3 is TGTGCCAGCAGTTTCGGCGGCACAGATACGCAGTATTTT.

V gene TRBV29-1 combines with J gene TRBJ2-7; possibly TRBD1 for D (6 bases). The CDR3 sequence is 15 residues long. CDR1 SQVTM and CDR2 ANQGSEA come from the germline V gene. The V end was cut by 0 bases, the J end by 6 bases, with 18 bases between. The CDR3 region is CSVEDSGRGEGEQYF. In nucleotides, the CDR3 is TGCAGCGTTGAAGATTCGGGCAGGGGTGAAGGCGAGCAGTACTTC.

The CDR3 DNA sequence: TGTGCCAGCAGCGGAGGGACAGGGGAGGCCTACAATGAGCAGTTCTTC. This gives the protein CASSGGTGEAYNEQFF. V and J are TRBV5-6 and TRBJ2-1; 10 bases are a match to TRBD1. V was pared by 4 bases and J by 2 bases, with 6 bases of the junction left unmatched. CDR1 and CDR2 from the germline V gene are SGHDT and YYEEEE. CDR3 length: 16 amino acids.

The gene calls are TRBV29-1 and TRBJ2-5, with D unresolved. The CDR3 is 12 amino acids. Trimming cost V 7 bases and J 3 bases, with 12 bases left between them. Germline V gene sequence: CDR1 SQVTM, CDR2 ANQGSEA. For the CDR3, the DNA is TGCAGCGCCCGCGAGGCAGAAGAGACCCAGTACTTC. This translates into CSAREAEETQYF.